The 23 T cell receptor beta chains in this list originate from one sample, sequenced in a study of regulatory and conventional T cells in RAG deficiency. Sequenced by immunoSEQ multiplex PCR; TCRdb stores in-frame clones only, minus some. The table includes 2,000 to 3,000 clones, 70% to 85% detected once. Blood CD4+ CD25-low CD127-high conventional T cells supplied the genomic DNA template. Material: CD4+ effector T cells sorted from blood. The receptors here all came from a human donor with RAG deficiency presenting as severe combined immunodeficiency.

The V call is TRBV28, the J call TRBJ2-7; 9 nucleotides agree with TRBD1. V dropped 6 bases and J dropped 7; count of bases not matched to a gene: 7. In germline, CDR1 is MDHEN, CDR2 SYDVKM. CDR3 length equals 13 residues. The CDR3 DNA reads TGTGCCAGCAGGTGGACAGGGGCGGGGGAGCAGTACTTC. Its translation is CASRWTGAGEQYF.

This clone has just a few counts. The chain employs TRBV6-5 and TRBJ2-7; D could derive from TRBD1 or TRBD2 (5 bases each). V lost 6 bases and J lost 3, with 9 bases in between. Germline V gene lookup returns CDR1 MNHEY and CDR2 SVGAGI. CDR3 length equals 12 residues. DNA for the CDR3: TGTGCCAGCAGCCGAGGGGACTACGAGCAGTACTTC. Encoded protein: CASSRGDYEQYF.

The genes are TRBV4-2 and TRBJ1-2; 7 nucleotides align to TRBD1. The CDR3 runs 15 residues. V lost 1 base to trimming and J lost 3 bases; unmatched junction nucleotides: 5. From germline, CDR1 is LGHNA and CDR2 YNFKEQ. In nucleotides, the CDR3 is TGTGCCAGCAGCCAAGGGGGACAGTTTCACTATGGCTACACCTTC. Translated: CASSQGGQFHYGYTF.

The V and J genes are TRBV7-3 and TRBJ2-1; 7 bases agree with TRBD1. From germline, CDR1 is SGHTA and CDR2 FQGTGA. Trimming at V came to 2 bases and at J to 6 bases, leaving 1 base not matched to a gene. The CDR3 loop spans 13 amino acids. This chain's CDR3 is CASSLAGGNEQFF. CDR3 DNA: TGTGCCAGCAGCTTAGCAGGGGGCAATGAGCAGTTCTTC.

This chain uses TRBV2 with TRBJ2-7; 7 bases line up with TRBD1. Unmatched junction bases numbered 10, after V lost 6 bases and J lost 2 bases. The length of the CDR3 is 15 residues. Germline loops: CDR1 SNHLY, CDR2 FYNNEI. The CDR3 is CASRFGTAVTYEQYF. The CDR3 nucleotides are TGTGCCAGCAGATTCGGGACAGCAGTTACCTACGAGCAGTACTTC.

The V call is TRBV2, the J call TRBJ2-2, with TRBD1 matching over 8 bases. The CDR3 extends over 14 amino acids. V dropped 10 bases and J dropped 7; count of bases not matched to a gene: 11. CDR1 and CDR2 (germline): SNHLY, FYNNEI. The CDR3 loop reads CATTGQGKGGELFF. The CDR3 DNA follows: TGTGCCACCACAGGACAGGGAAAAGGCGGGGAGCTGTTTTTT.

The gene calls are TRBV18 and TRBJ2-3; 9 nucleotides align to TRBD1. This CDR3 comprises 14 residues. The J segment lost 5 bases and the V segment lost 3 bases, leaving 3 bases of the junction unmatched. Looked up from germline, CDR1 is KGHSH and CDR2 is LQKENI. The CDR3 region has the DNA TGTGCCAGCTCACCCTTGACAGGGGGAGATACGCAGTATTTT. Translating gives CASSPLTGGDTQYF.

J is TRBJ2-3 and V is TRBV7-3, with TRBD2 matching over 14 bases. This CDR3 is 16 amino acids long. Germline V gene data show CDR1 as SGHTA and CDR2 as FQGTGA. The ends lost 5 bases at V and 6 bases at J; junction bases unmatched: 7. CDR3 sequence reads: CASSPRLAGGPDTQYF. For the CDR3, the DNA is TGTGCCAGCAGCCCCCGACTAGCGGGAGGGCCCGATACGCAGTATTTT.

This chain links TRBV5-1 with TRBJ2-5, with TRBD1 as a possible D gene (6 bases). The CDR3 consists of 15 residues. Trimming took off 0 bases at V and 1 base at J, with 10 bases between the two ends. Germline V gene sequence: CDR1 SGHRS, CDR2 YFSETQ. As DNA, the CDR3 is TGCGCCAGCAGCTTGGGGGACACCACCCAAGAGACCCAGTACTTC. Encoded protein: CASSLGDTTQETQYF. Together with reference TRBV5-1 and TRBJ2-5, the CDR3 gives the full variable domain: KAGVTQTPRYLIKTRGQQVTLSCSPISGHRSVSWYQQTPGQGLQFLFEYFSETQRNKGNFPGRFSGRQFSNSRSEMNVSTLELGDSALYLCASSLGDTTQETQYFGPGTRLLVL.

The chain employs TRBV4-2 and TRBJ2-3; D is ambiguous. This CDR3 comprises 12 residues. V was pared by 0 bases and J by 5 bases, with 3 bases between. Germline CDR1 LGHNA, CDR2 YNFKEQ. The CDR3 sequence is CASSQDGDTQYF. The CDR3 nucleotides are TGTGCCAGCAGCCAAGATGGAGATACGCAGTATTTT.

CDR3 nucleotide sequence: TGTGCCATCAGCCTCCTCCAGGGGATCCAAGAGACCCAGTACTTC. It yields the protein CAISLLQGIQETQYF. The chain uses TRBV10-3 and TRBJ2-5, with a weak D call TRBD1 (6 bases). Trimming removed 6 bases from V and 1 base from J, with 15 bases in between. This CDR3 region has 15 residues. The V gene's germline CDR1 is ENHRY and CDR2 SYGVKD.

V gene TRBV10-2 combines with J gene TRBJ2-4; D uncertain. The ends were cut back, 7 bases at V and 10 bases at J, with 14 bases in the middle. This CDR3 region has 12 residues. Germline CDR1 reads WSHSY; CDR2 reads SAAADI. This CDR3 is CASIYTPSIQYF. For the CDR3, the DNA is TGCGCCAGCATTTATACCCCATCAATTCAGTACTTC.

The chain carries TRBV28 and TRBJ1-2; no clear D gene. The CDR3 contains 13 residues. CDR1 MDHEN and CDR2 SYDVKM come from the germline V gene. Trimming left V 3 bases short and J 4 bases short, with 9 bases between. CDR3 residues: CASSFRGSYGYTF. In DNA, the CDR3 is TGTGCCAGCAGTTTTCGGGGAAGCTATGGCTACACCTTC.

V usage is TRBV29-1 and J usage is TRBJ1-2, with TRBD1 as a possible D gene (5 bases). V lost 4 bases to trimming and J lost 3 bases, with 9 bases between them. From germline, CDR1 is SQVTM and CDR2 ANQGSEA. The CDR3 has 12 amino acids. CDR3 residues: CSVARDYYGYTF. DNA for the CDR3: TGCAGCGTTGCGCGGGACTACTATGGCTACACCTTC. Combining the CDR3 with reference TRBV29-1 and TRBJ1-2 gives the whole variable domain SAVISQKPSRDICQRGTSLTIQCQVDSQVTMMFWYRQQPGQSLTLIATANQGSEATYESGFVIDKFPISRPNLTFSTLTVSNMSPEDSSIYLCSVARDYYGYTFGSGTRLTVV.

The chain is built from TRBV7-2 and TRBJ2-5, with 8 bases lining up with TRBD1. The germline V gene encodes CDR1 SGHTA and CDR2 FQGNSA. The CDR3 has 18 residues. The V gene end was trimmed by 3 bases and the J gene end by 5 bases; junction bases not matched to a gene: 17. CDR3 residues: CASSFAVWGRGPRETQYF. CDR3 in DNA: TGTGCCAGCAGCTTCGCCGTTTGGGGCAGGGGGCCCCGGGAGACCCAGTACTTC.

This clone was picked up one time. The CDR3 bases are TGTGCCAGCAGCCCGGGACGGACTGGCTATGGCTACACCTTC. Its translation is CASSPGRTGYGYTF. The J gene is TRBJ1-2, the V gene TRBV7-2; D might be TRBD1 (5 bases). This CDR3 has 14 residues. V was trimmed by 5 bases and J by 4 bases, leaving 14 bases between them. CDR1 SGHTA and CDR2 FQGNSA come from the germline V gene.

The genes are TRBV5-6 and TRBJ2-5; perhaps TRBD2 as D (5 bases). Germline V gene sequence: CDR1 SGHDT, CDR2 YYEEEE. Trimming took 0 bases from V and 2 from J, leaving 8 bases between them. The CDR3 has 14 residues. CDR3 DNA sequence: TGTGCCAGCAGCTTGGGACTAAAACAAGAGACCCAGTACTTC. It encodes CASSLGLKQETQYF.

This chain connects TRBV12-5 to TRBJ2-5, with 8 bases fitting TRBD1. V dropped 0 bases and J dropped 1; count of bases not matched to a gene: 13. The CDR3 has 19 amino acids. Per the germline V gene, CDR1 is LGHNT and CDR2 is FRNRAP. The CDR3 DNA sequence: TGTGCTAGTGGTTTGGTCCCGGACGGACAGGGAGTCGGCCAAGAGACCCAGTACTTC. As protein: CASGLVPDGQGVGQETQYF. Full variable domain (outside the CDR3, taken from reference TRBV12-5 and TRBJ2-5): DARVTQTPRHKVTEMGQEVTMRCQPILGHNTVFWYRQTMMQGLELLAYFRNRAPLDDSGMPKDRFSAEMPDATLATLKIQPSEPRDSAVYFCASGLVPDGQGVGQETQYFGPGTRLLVL.

This chain uses TRBV4-2 with TRBJ2-1; D not certain. The V gene lost 2 bases and the J gene lost 2 bases, with 7 bases spanning the gap. This CDR3 region has 14 residues. The V gene's germline CDR1 is LGHNA and CDR2 YNFKEQ. The CDR3 nucleotides are TGTGCCAGCAGCCAATCGAGCCCCTACAATGAGCAGTTCTTC. Protein product: CASSQSSPYNEQFF.

This clone was detected only once. V is TRBV2 and J is TRBJ2-2; no firm D call. V lost 5 bases and J 0 bases, leaving 10 bases between the germline ends. The length of the CDR3 is 15 residues. CDR1 is SNHLY and CDR2 is FYNNEI in the germline V gene. The CDR3 coding sequence is TGTGCCAGCAGTTCTTATTACCCGAACACCGGGGAGCTGTTTTTT. It yields the protein CASSSYYPNTGELFF.

The chain uses TRBV7-2 and TRBJ2-5; TRBD2 aligns across 13 bases. J gave up 5 bases and V 5 bases, and 11 bases lay outside the gene matches. The CDR3 covers 17 residues. CDR1 is SGHTA, CDR2 FQGNSA, per germline. CDR3 DNA sequence: TGTGCCAGCAGCGGGGGACTAGCGGGAAGGACGGGCGAGACCCAGTACTTC. Its protein product is CASSGGLAGRTGETQYF.

The genes are TRBV18 and TRBJ2-5, with D unclear. With 4 bases removed from V and 1 base from J, the gap between germline ends came to 4 bases. CDR1 is KGHSH and CDR2 is LQKENI in the germline V gene. CDR3 size: 12 residues. Here the CDR3 DNA reads TGTGCCAGCTCACTAATCCAAGAGACCCAGTACTTC. Translating gives CASSLIQETQYF. The entire variable domain, with the rest obtained from reference TRBV18 and TRBJ2-5, is as follows: NAGVMQNPRHLVRRRGQEARLRCSPMKGHSHVYWYRQLPEEGLKFMVYLQKENIIDESGMPKERFSAEFPKEGPSILRIQQVVRGDSAAYFCASSLIQETQYFGPGTRLLVL.

The V call is TRBV27, the J call TRBJ2-7; 13 nucleotides agree with TRBD2. V was clipped by 9 bases and J by 5 bases; unmatched bases: 10. Germline CDR1 and CDR2: MNHEY and SMNVEV (reference sequence). The CDR3 length is 15 residues. In nucleotides, the CDR3 is TGTGCCAGTGCTCCGGGACTAGCGGGAAGGAACGAGCAGTACTTC. This gives the protein CASAPGLAGRNEQYF.